Below are 26 T cell receptor beta chains sequenced from a single sample in a study of T cells in Graves' hyperthyroidism and ophthalmopathy. The CDR3 regions of TCR beta were amplified from RNA transcripts. The HTBI set primed first-round TCR CDR3 RT-PCR. TCRdb analysed the multiplex PCR reads with MiXCR anew, one entry per CDR3 protein. The sample records over 250,000 distinct CDR3 sequences, less than 30% being singletons. Specimen: blood. The receptors here all came from a man in his forties with Graves' hyperthyroidism that later progressed to Graves' ophthalmopathy.

The sample holds a few counts of this clonotype. The CDR3 spells CASSQTGGAREQYF. The CDR3 DNA is TGTGCCAGCAGCCAAACCGGGGGGGCGCGCGAGCAGTACTTC. This chain links TRBV3-1 with TRBJ2-7; 8 nucleotides align to TRBD2. Trimming took 2 bases from V and 6 from J; bases not matched to a gene: 6. The germline gives CDR1 LGHDT, CDR2 YNNKEL (reference sequence). The CDR3 runs 14 residues.

This sequence joins TRBV6-1 and TRBJ2-7; tentatively, D is TRBD1 (5 bases). The germline CDR1 and CDR2 sequences are MNHNS and SASEGT. The germline V and J ends were trimmed by 7 bases and 0 bases, with 10 bases remaining between them. The CDR3 extends over 13 amino acids. The CDR3 nucleotides read TGTGCCAGCACCCAGACAGTCTCCTACGAGCAGTACTTC. Translating it yields CASTQTVSYEQYF.

This clonotype was seen ten or more times. The chain employs TRBV20-1 and TRBJ2-7, with 9 nucleotides matching TRBD1. This CDR3 is 14 amino acids long. V lost 6 bases and J lost 2; bases outside the gene matches: 8. Germline-derived CDR1 and CDR2 are DFQATT and SNEGSKA (reference sequence). CDR3 in amino acids: CSAPSGQGTYEQYF. For the CDR3, the DNA is TGCAGTGCCCCCTCGGGACAGGGTACCTACGAGCAGTACTTC.

Many counts were recorded for this clonotype. The junction departs from the called germline gene at one end, perhaps through a read error. The rearrangement joins TRBV14 to TRBJ1-2; D possibly corresponds to TRBD1 (6 bases). The CDR3 has 13 amino acids. The V gene's germline CDR1 is SGHDN and CDR2 FVKESK. The CDR3 bases are TGTGCCGGCAGCCAGGACAGAGACTATGGCTACACCTTC. It is translated as CAGSQDRDYGYTF.

This clonotype was seen at least ten times. The chain couples TRBV7-3 to TRBJ2-6; D ambiguous. Germline loops: CDR1 SGHTA, CDR2 FQGTGA. With 5 bases removed from V and 2 bases from J, the gap between germline ends came to 10 bases. The CDR3 contains 15 residues. CDR3 amino acids: CASSPGPAGANVLTF. The DNA for the CDR3 is TGTGCCAGCAGCCCCGGGCCTGCTGGGGCCAACGTCCTGACTTTC.

This clonotype was observed many times. CDR3 region: CASSLALTGYEQYF. DNA for the CDR3: TGCGCCAGCAGCTTGGCCTTGACGGGGTACGAGCAGTACTTC. The chain joins TRBV5-1 to TRBJ2-7, with D possibly being TRBD2 (5 bases). Per the germline V gene, CDR1 is SGHRS and CDR2 is YFSETQ. This CDR3 is 14 amino acids long. The V end was cut by 0 bases, the J end by 4 bases, with 11 bases between.

J is TRBJ1-1 and V is TRBV28; no clear D gene. Between the trimmed V and J ends, which lost 6 bases and 5 bases, there was a span of 10 bases. Per germline, CDR1 MDHEN and CDR2 SYDVKM. This CDR3 is 12 amino acids long. The CDR3 is CASSLPITEAFF. The CDR3 DNA sequence: TGTGCCAGCAGCCTACCTATAACTGAAGCTTTCTTT.

At least ten counts were recorded for this clonotype. V usage is TRBV7-2 and J usage is TRBJ2-5, with D hard to call. Germline CDR1 and CDR2: SGHTA and FQGNSA. This CDR3 has 13 residues. Between the trimmed V and J ends, which lost 0 bases and 1 base, there was a span of 3 bases. The CDR3 DNA follows: TGTGCCAGCAGCTTAGCTTTCCAAGAGACCCAGTACTTC. This translates into CASSLAFQETQYF. The complete variable domain, with remaining parts taken from reference TRBV7-2 and TRBJ2-5, reads GAGVSQSPSNKVTEKGKDVELRCDPISGHTALYWYRQSLGQGLEFLIYFQGNSAPDKSGLPSDRFSAERTGGSVSTLTIQRTQQEDSAVYLCASSLAFQETQYFGPGTRLLVL.

The chain has TRBV25-1 and TRBJ1-2; perhaps TRBD1 as D (6 bases). Trimming took 8 bases from V and 4 from J, leaving 29 bases between them. CDR1 MGHDK and CDR2 SYGVNS come from the germline V gene. The CDR3 totals 18 residues. CDR3 nucleotides: TGTGCCAGCCGATCCTCAGGGGAGGGCTCCCGGGAGAGCTATGGCTACACCTTC. Encoded protein: CASRSSGEGSRESYGYTF.

This clonotype was found many times. CDR3 coding DNA: TGTGCCAGCAGCCAAGAGCCGGGACAGGGGGAAGCTTTCTTT. Its translation is CASSQEPGQGEAFF. This chain links TRBV3-1 with TRBJ1-1; TRBD1 matches at 10 bases. This CDR3 comprises 14 residues. With V trimmed by 0 bases and J by 8 bases, 3 bases remained unmatched. Germline CDR1 and CDR2: LGHDT and YNNKEL (reference sequence).

At least ten counts were recorded for this clonotype. The J gene is TRBJ2-7, the V gene TRBV5-1; 9 bases align to TRBD2. This CDR3 is built from 15 residues. CDR1 and CDR2 from the germline V gene are SGHRS and YFSETQ. J lost 3 bases, V lost 6 bases, and 10 bases had no gene match. The CDR3 DNA is TGCGCCAGCACCCCGGGTAGCGGGAGTCTCTACGAGCAGTACTTC. This translates into CASTPGSGSLYEQYF.

In its sample, this clonotype was seen many times. The chain carries TRBV30 and TRBJ1-2, with 8 bases matching TRBD1. V lost 4 bases and J lost 5; bases outside the gene matches: 9. Germline CDR1 and CDR2: GTSNPN and SVGIG (reference sequence). The CDR3 contains 14 residues. The chain's CDR3 is CAWTYGQGDYGYTF. In nucleotides, the CDR3 is TGTGCCTGGACTTATGGACAGGGAGATTATGGCTACACCTTC.

To note about this clonotype: Germline is not matched at one junction end, which may reflect a read error. This chain connects TRBV6-1 to TRBJ2-2; possibly TRBD2 for D (6 bases). Germline assignment: CDR1 MNHNS and CDR2 SASEGT. The length of the CDR3 is 15 residues. The CDR3 loop is CASSPKGTSYGKLFF. CDR3 sequence (DNA): TGTGCCAGCAGTCCCAAGGGGACTTCATACGGGAAGCTGTTTTTT.

The chain uses TRBV30 and TRBJ1-5; 7 positions agree with TRBD1. The ends lost 0 bases at V and 6 bases at J; junction bases unmatched: 5. The CDR3 contains 14 residues. Germline V CDR1 and CDR2: GTSNPN, SVGIG (reference sequence). The CDR3 here is CAWSVGTESQPQHF. In nucleotides, the CDR3 is TGTGCCTGGAGTGTAGGGACAGAGAGTCAGCCCCAGCATTTT.

The sample holds many counts of this clonotype. As DNA, the CDR3 is TGTGCCACCAGTAGGACAGGCTACGAGCAGTACTTC. This sequence encodes CATSRTGYEQYF. The chain couples TRBV24-1 to TRBJ2-7; TRBD1 aligns across 7 bases. Per the germline V gene, CDR1 is KGHDR and CDR2 is SFDVKD. The CDR3 runs 12 residues. Trimming at V came to 6 bases and at J to 3 bases, leaving 1 base not matched to a gene.

This clonotype has at least ten counts. This chain uses TRBV10-3 with TRBJ2-7; unclear D gene. V shed 2 bases and J shed 4 bases, with 9 bases lying between them. The CDR3 has 13 residues. Germline V gene data show CDR1 as ENHRY and CDR2 as SYGVKD. CDR3 DNA sequence: TGTGCCATCAGTGAGCGGATACAGTACGAGCAGTACTTC. The encoded protein is CAISERIQYEQYF.

At least ten counts were recorded for this clonotype. The V gene is TRBV10-3, the J gene TRBJ2-3, with 12 positions matching TRBD1. The germline V gene encodes CDR1 ENHRY and CDR2 SYGVKD. V lost 6 bases to trimming and J lost 6 bases; unmatched junction nucleotides: 10. This CDR3 has 16 amino acids. The CDR3 DNA follows: TGTGCCATCAGGGACCGGGGACAGGGGGCCGGGGATACGCAGTATTTT. Translated, it gives CAIRDRGQGAGDTQYF.

The rearrangement joins TRBV27 to TRBJ1-2; no definite D call. The CDR3 has 14 amino acids. CDR1 and CDR2 (germline): MNHEY, SMNVEV (reference sequence). V shed 5 bases and J shed 4 bases, with 14 bases lying between them. CDR3 residues: CASSLRPLGYGYTF. The CDR3 region has the DNA TGTGCCAGCAGTCTTAGACCCCTTGGCTATGGCTACACCTTC.

The table lists this clonotype with many counts. The chain carries TRBV30 and TRBJ1-5; the D is unclear. The length of the CDR3 is 14 residues. With 0 bases removed from V and 1 base from J, the gap between germline ends came to 7 bases. Germline loops: CDR1 GTSNPN, CDR2 SVGIG (reference sequence). CDR3 bases: TGTGCCTGGAGTGTCATTAGAAGCAATCAGCCCCAGCATTTT. Translating it yields CAWSVIRSNQPQHF. Full variable domain (remainder filled in from reference TRBV30 and TRBJ1-5): SQTIHQWPATLVQPVGSPLSLECTVEGTSNPNLYWYRQAAGRGLQLLFYSVGIGQISSEVPQNLSASRPQDRQFILSSKKLLLSDSGFYLCAWSVIRSNQPQHFGDGTRLSIL.

This clonotype was observed many times. This sequence joins TRBV4-1 and TRBJ1-3; D gene uncertain. This CDR3 is 15 amino acids long. Germline CDR1 is MGHRA and CDR2 is YSYEKL. The V and J ends lost 1 base and 0 bases respectively, with 7 bases between them. The CDR3 DNA reads TGCGCCAGCAGCCAAGTTACAGTCTCTGGAAACACCATATATTTT. This codes for CASSQVTVSGNTIYF.

The chain combines TRBV12-3 or TRBV12-4 with TRBJ1-5; D is ambiguous. The CDR3 is 12 amino acids. Deletions cut 6 bases from V and 8 bases from J, with 11 bases between. The CDR3 coding sequence is TGTGCCAGCAGCCATACGGCGAAGCCCCAGCATTTT. Translated, it gives CASSHTAKPQHF.

The J gene is TRBJ1-1, the V gene TRBV30; D not resolved. CDR3 length: 12 residues. Trimming took off 2 bases at V and 2 bases at J, with 6 bases between the two ends. Per the germline V gene, CDR1 is GTSNPN and CDR2 is SVGIG (reference sequence). The CDR3 region has the DNA TGTGCCTGGAGTTCAGGTAACACTGAAGCTTTCTTT. Translated: CAWSSGNTEAFF.

The table lists this clonotype with many counts. The rearrangement joins TRBV9 to TRBJ1-1, with TRBD1 as a possible D gene (6 bases). The CDR3 covers 15 residues. Trimming left V 4 bases short and J 1 base short, with 14 bases between. CDR1 SGDLS and CDR2 YYNGEE come from the germline V gene. CDR3 DNA sequence: TGTGCCAGCAGCCTTCGGGACATGACGAACACTGAAGCTTTCTTT. This encodes CASSLRDMTNTEAFF.

This clonotype has ten or more counts. J is TRBJ1-4 and V is TRBV11-2; D is perhaps TRBD1 (5 bases). This CDR3 has 16 amino acids. V gave up 0 bases and J gave up 0 bases, with 8 bases separating them. Per the germline V gene, CDR1 is SGHAT and CDR2 is FQNNGV. The CDR3 nucleotides read TGTGCCAGCAGCTTAGATGGGGGGGCAACTAATGAAAAACTGTTTTTT. Residues: CASSLDGGATNEKLFF.

The chain uses TRBV10-3 and TRBJ2-7, with 9 bases fitting TRBD1. Germline V gives CDR1 ENHRY, CDR2 SYGVKD. V was pared by 6 bases and J by 0 bases, with 9 bases of the junction left unmatched. The CDR3 length is 16 residues. CDR3: CAIRSTGTGSSYEQYF. The DNA of the CDR3 is TGTGCCATCAGAAGCACCGGGACAGGGAGCTCCTACGAGCAGTACTTC.

This clonotype was seen many times. The rearrangement uses TRBV6-1 and TRBJ2-7; the match to TRBD2 covers 8 bases. In germline, CDR1 is MNHNS, CDR2 SASEGT. The trim removed 7 bases at V and 5 bases at J, leaving 13 bases unmatched. CDR3 length: 15 residues. CDR3 DNA sequence: TGTGCCAGCATCGGGGGGGGGCTTGGCCGGCACGAGCAGTACTTC. Translation: CASIGGGLGRHEQYF.